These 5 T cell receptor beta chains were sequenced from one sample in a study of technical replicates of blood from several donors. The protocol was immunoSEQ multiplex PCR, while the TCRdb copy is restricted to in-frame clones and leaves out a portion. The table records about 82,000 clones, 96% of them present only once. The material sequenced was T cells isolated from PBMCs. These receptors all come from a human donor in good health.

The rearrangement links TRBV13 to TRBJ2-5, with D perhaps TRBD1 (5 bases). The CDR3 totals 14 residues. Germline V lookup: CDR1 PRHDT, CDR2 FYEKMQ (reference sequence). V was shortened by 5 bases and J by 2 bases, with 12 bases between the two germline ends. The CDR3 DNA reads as TGTGCCAGCAGCCCTATTCAGGGACAAGAGACCCAGTACTTC. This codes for CASSPIQGQETQYF.

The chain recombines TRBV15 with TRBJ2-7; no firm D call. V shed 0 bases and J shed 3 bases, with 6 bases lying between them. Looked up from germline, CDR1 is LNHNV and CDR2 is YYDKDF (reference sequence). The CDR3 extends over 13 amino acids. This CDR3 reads CATSRENNYEQYF. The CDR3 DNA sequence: TGTGCCACCAGCAGAGAGAACAACTACGAGCAGTACTTC.

CDR3 DNA sequence: TGTGCCAGCAGGATTCTCGGGACATTCTCCGAGCAGTACTTC. Its protein product is CASRILGTFSEQYF. The rearrangement uses TRBV28 and TRBJ2-7; a possible D gene is TRBD1 (6 bases). Trimming pared 6 bases from V and 6 bases from J, leaving 18 bases between. CDR3 length: 14 residues. The germline V gene has CDR1 MDHEN and CDR2 SYDVKM. The entire variable domain, with the rest obtained from reference TRBV28 and TRBJ2-7, is as follows: DVKVTQSSRYLVKRTGEKVFLECVQDMDHENMFWYRQDPGLGLRLIYFSYDVKMKEKGDIPEGYSVSREKKERFSLILESASTNQTSMYLCASRILGTFSEQYFGPGTRLTVT.

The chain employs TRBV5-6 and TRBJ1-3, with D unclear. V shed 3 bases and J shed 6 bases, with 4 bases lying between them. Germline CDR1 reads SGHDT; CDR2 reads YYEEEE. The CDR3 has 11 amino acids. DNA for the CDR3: TGTGCCAGCAGCTACTTAAACACCATATATTTT. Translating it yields CASSYLNTIYF. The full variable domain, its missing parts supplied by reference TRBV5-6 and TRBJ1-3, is DAGVTQSPTHLIKTRGQQVTLRCSPKSGHDTVSWYQQALGQGPQFIFQYYEEEERQRGNFPDRFSGHQFPNYSSELNVNALLLGDSALYLCASSYLNTIYFGEGSWLTVV.

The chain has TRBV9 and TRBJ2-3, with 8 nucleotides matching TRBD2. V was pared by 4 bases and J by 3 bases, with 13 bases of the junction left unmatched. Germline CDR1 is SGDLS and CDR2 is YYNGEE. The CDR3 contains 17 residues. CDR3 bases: TGTGCCAGCAGCCTACGGGGCGGGAGGACGTTTACAGATACGCAGTATTTT. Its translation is CASSLRGGRTFTDTQYF.